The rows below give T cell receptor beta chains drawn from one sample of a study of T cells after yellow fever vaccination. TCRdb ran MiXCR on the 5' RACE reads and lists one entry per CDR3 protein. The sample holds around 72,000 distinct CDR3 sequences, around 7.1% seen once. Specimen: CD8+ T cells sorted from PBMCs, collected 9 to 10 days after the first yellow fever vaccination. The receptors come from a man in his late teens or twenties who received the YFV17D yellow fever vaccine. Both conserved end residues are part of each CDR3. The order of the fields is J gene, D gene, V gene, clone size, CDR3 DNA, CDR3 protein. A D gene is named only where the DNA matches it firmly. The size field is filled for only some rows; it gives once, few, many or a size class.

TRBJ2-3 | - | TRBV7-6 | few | TGTGCCAGCAGCTTCGTCGGGCGGGGCACAGATACGCAGTATTTT | CASSFVGRGTDTQYF
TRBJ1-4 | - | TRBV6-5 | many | TGTGCCAGCAGTTACGTCCCAACTACGGAAAATGAAAAACTGTTTTTT | CASSYVPTTENEKLFF
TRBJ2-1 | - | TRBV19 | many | TGTGCCAGTAGTATCAGGGCCGATTACAATGAGCAGTTCTTC | CASSIRADYNEQFF
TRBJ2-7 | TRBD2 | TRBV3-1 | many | TGTGCCAGCAGCCAACGAGCGGGGGCCTACGAGCAGTACTTC | CASSQRAGAYEQYF
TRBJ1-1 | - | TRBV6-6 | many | TGTGCCAGCAGTTCCTACACTGAAGCTTTCTTT | CASSSYTEAFF
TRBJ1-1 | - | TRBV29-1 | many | TGCAGCGTTGACTTTTGGGCTGAAGCTTTCTTT | CSVDFWAEAFF
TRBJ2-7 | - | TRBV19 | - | TGTGCCAGAGAATTCCCGGGGGCGTCGTCCTACGAGCAGTACTTC | CAREFPGASSYEQYF
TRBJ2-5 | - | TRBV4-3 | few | TGCGCCAGCGGAGGGCAGCGAGGACGGGAGACCCAGTACTTC | CASGGQRGRETQYF
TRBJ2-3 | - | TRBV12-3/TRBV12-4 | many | TGTGCCAGCAGTTTAATGGTCGCCGGCTCGGGGACACCTGAGAGTAGCACAGATACGCAGTATTTT | CASSLMVAGSGTPESSTDTQYF
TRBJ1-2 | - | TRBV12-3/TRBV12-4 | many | TGTGCCAGCAGCCAAATGGGGGGTAACTATGGCTACACCTTC | CASSQMGGNYGYTF
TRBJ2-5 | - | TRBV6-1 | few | TGTGCCAGCAGTAATGTTGGGACGCACCGGGAGACCCAGTACTTC | CASSNVGTHRETQYF
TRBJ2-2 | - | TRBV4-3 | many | TGCGCCAGCAGCCAAGAAGTGGAGGACACCGGGGAGCTGTTTTTT | CASSQEVEDTGELFF
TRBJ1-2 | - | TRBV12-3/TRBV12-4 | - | TGTGCCAGCAGCACCGGGACGGCTAACTATGGCTACACCTTC | CASSTGTANYGYTF
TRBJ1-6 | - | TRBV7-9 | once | TGTGCCAGCAGCCGGAGCCCCAGTTATAATTCACCCCTCCACTTT | CASSRSPSYNSPLHF
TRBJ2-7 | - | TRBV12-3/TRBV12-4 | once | TGTGCCAGCAGCTTAAAGACACCCTACGAGCAGTACTTC | CASSLKTPYEQYF
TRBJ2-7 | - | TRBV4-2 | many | TGTGCCAGCACCCTGAACAGGGGGAGGGACGAGCAGTACTTC | CASTLNRGRDEQYF
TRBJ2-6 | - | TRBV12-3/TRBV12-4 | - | TGTGCCAGCAGCGAGAACTCTGGGGCCAACGTCCTGACTTTC | CASSENSGANVLTF
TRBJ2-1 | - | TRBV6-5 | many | TGTGCCAGCAGTTATAGCTCCTACAATGAGCAGTTCTTC | CASSYSSYNEQFF
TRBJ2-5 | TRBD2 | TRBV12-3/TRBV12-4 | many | TGTGCCAGCAGTCCCAGCGGGGGTGAGACCCAGTACTTC | CASSPSGGETQYF
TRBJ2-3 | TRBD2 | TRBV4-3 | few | TGCGCCAGCAGCCGCAATCCCCACCGGGGGGGCAGTAGCACAGATACGCAGTATTTT | CASSRNPHRGGSSTDTQYF
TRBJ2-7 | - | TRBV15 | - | TGTGCCACCAGCAGAGTGGACAGACCTTACGAGCAGTACTTC | CATSRVDRPYEQYF
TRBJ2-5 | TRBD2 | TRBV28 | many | TGTGCCAGCAGCCCCCGGGGGGTACAGACCCAAGAGACCCAGTACTTC | CASSPRGVQTQETQYF
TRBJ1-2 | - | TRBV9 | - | TGTGCCAGCAGCTCTCGACAGGATCGGGACTATGGCTACACCTTC | CASSSRQDRDYGYTF
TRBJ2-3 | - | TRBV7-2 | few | TGTGCCAGCAGCCTAAGGGCGCTAGGGGGGGATACGCAGTATTTT | CASSLRALGGDTQYF
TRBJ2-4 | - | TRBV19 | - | TGTGCCAGTAGGGAAACAGGGAACATTCAGTACTTC | CASRETGNIQYF
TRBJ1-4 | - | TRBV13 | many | TGTGCCAGCAGCTCCACTGTTGGGGAAAAACTGTTTTTT | CASSSTVGEKLFF
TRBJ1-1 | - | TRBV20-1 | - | TGCAGTGCTAGCGGGGGGGCCGATATGAACACTGAAGCTTTCTTT | CSASGGADMNTEAFF
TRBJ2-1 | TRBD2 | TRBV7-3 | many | TGTGCCAGCAGCCCTAGGACTAGCGCGGGTGATGAGCAGTTCTTC | CASSPRTSAGDEQFF
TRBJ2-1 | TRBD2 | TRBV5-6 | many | TGTGCCAGCAGCTTAGTAGCGGGGGTACATGAGCAGTTCTTC | CASSLVAGVHEQFF
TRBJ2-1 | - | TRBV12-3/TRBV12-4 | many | TGTGCCAGCAGTTTAGGAGAGCAGTTCTTC | CASSLGEQFF
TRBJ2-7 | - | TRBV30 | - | TGTGCCTGTCTGACTGGCTACGAGCAGTACTTC | CACLTGYEQYF
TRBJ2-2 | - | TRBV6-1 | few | TGTGCCAGCAGGCTTTCTGGTACCGGGGAGCTGTTTTTT | CASRLSGTGELFF
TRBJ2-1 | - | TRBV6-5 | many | TGTGCCAGCAGACCCTCCAAAACGGGGTTCAATGAGCAGTTCTTC | CASRPSKTGFNEQFF
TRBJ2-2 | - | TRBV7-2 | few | TGTGCCAGCAGCTTTATTTGGCGGGGAATGAACACCGGGGAGCTGTTTTTT | CASSFIWRGMNTGELFF
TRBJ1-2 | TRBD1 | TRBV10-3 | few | TGTGCCATCAGCGGGGACAGGGCCAAAGGCTACCCTAACTATGGCTACACCTTC | CAISGDRAKGYPNYGYTF
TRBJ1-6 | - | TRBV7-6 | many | TGTGCCAGCAGCCTCAATGGACGAAATTCACCCCTCCACTTT | CASSLNGRNSPLHF
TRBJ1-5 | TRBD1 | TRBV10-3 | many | TGTGCCATTTCCGGGACAGGGTATCAGCCCCAGCATTTT | CAISGTGYQPQHF
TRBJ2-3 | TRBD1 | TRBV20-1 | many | TGCAGTGCTAGATCCGGAGACAGGGAACCAGATACGCAGTATTTT | CSARSGDREPDTQYF
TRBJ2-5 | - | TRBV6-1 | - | TGTGCCAGCAGTGGATACTCCCACCAAGAGACCCAGTACTTC | CASSGYSHQETQYF
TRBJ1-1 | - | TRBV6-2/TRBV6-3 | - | TGTGCCAGCAGCCAAGACAGAAGAGAAGCTTTCTTT | CASSQDRREAFF
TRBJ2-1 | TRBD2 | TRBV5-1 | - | TGCGCCAGCAGCTTGGTTAGCGGGGACTACAATGAGCAGTTCTTC | CASSLVSGDYNEQFF
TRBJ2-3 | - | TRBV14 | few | TGTGCCAGCAGTTTTGGGGTTGAAGATACGCAGTATTTT | CASSFGVEDTQYF
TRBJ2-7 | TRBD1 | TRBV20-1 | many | TGCAGTGCTAGGGCTACCTGGGACAGAGACTACGAGCAGTACTTC | CSARATWDRDYEQYF
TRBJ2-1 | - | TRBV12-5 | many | TGTGCTAGTGGTTTCCAAACCGGGACAACCTACAATGAGCAGTTCTTC | CASGFQTGTTYNEQFF
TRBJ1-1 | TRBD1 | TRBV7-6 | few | TGTGCCAGCAGCGGGACAGGGACCACTGAAGCTTTCTTT | CASSGTGTTEAFF
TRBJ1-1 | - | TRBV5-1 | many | TGCGCCAGCAGCTTGGGGGTCCTCACACCAGAAGCTTTCTTT | CASSLGVLTPEAFF
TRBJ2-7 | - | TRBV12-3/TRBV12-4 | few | TGTGCCAGCAGTTTGGGGCCAGCCCTCTACGAGCAGTACTTC | CASSLGPALYEQYF
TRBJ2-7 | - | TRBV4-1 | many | TGCGCCAGCAGCCAAGGAGTATCCTACGAGCAGTACTTC | CASSQGVSYEQYF
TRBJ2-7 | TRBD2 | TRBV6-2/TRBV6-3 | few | TGTGCCAGCAATCTAGCGGGAGCCTACGAGCAGTACTTC | CASNLAGAYEQYF
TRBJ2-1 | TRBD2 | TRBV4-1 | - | TGCGCCAGCAGCCTTTCCCCGGGGGGCTCCTACAATGAGCAGTTCTTC | CASSLSPGGSYNEQFF
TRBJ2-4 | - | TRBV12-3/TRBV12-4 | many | TGTGCCAGCATGCCGAGAGGAGCCAAAAACATTCAGTACTTC | CASMPRGAKNIQYF
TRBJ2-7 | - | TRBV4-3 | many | TGCGCCAGCAGCCAAGATCATCATGGAATGAGCTCCACCGACTACGAGCAGTACTTC | CASSQDHHGMSSTDYEQYF
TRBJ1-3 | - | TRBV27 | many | TGCACCAGCTCCGTTTGGTCACCGGGGGATTTCGCTGGAAACACCATATATTTT | CTSSVWSPGDFAGNTIYF
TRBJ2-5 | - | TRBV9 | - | TGTGCCAGCAGCGTAGGAGGCGGGGAACTTCAAGAGACCCAGTACTTC | CASSVGGGELQETQYF
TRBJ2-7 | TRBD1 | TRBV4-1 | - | TGCGCCAGCAGCCAAGCCGGGACAGGGGCCTACGAGCAGTACTTC | CASSQAGTGAYEQYF
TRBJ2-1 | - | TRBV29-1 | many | TGCAGTGGGGGTTCGTCTCGACAGTTCTTC | CSGGSSRQFF
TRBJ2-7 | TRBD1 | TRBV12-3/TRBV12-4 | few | TGTGCCAGCAGTTTCGTAGGACAGGGTTTTTACGAGCAGTACTTC | CASSFVGQGFYEQYF
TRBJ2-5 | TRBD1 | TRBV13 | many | TGTGCCAGCAGCTCCGGGACAGGGCTAGAGACCCAGTACTTC | CASSSGTGLETQYF
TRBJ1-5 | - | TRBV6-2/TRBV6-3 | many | TGTGCCAGCAGTTACTGGGGGGATCAGCCCCAGCATTTT | CASSYWGDQPQHF